This TCR beta chain was sequenced for a study of glioma-infiltrating T cells. This clonotype was recorded many times. TCR alpha and beta CDR3 regions were amplified from RNA using iRepertoire nested multiplex PCR. Each CDR3 protein gets one entry after TCRdb re-called the multiplex PCR reads with MiXCR. In the table there are approximately 190,000 distinct CDR3 sequences, 25% to 35% of which are singletons. Germline trimming cut 6 bases from V and 5 bases from J; bases unmatched to any gene: 8. CDR1 is ENHRY and CDR2 is SYGVKD in the germline V gene. This CDR3 spans 14 amino acids. The sequence was collected from a human donor with low-grade glioma or glioblastoma, undergoing nonglioma brain surgery, or in good health (not recorded which). Sequencing input: glioma tissue, nonneoplastic brain tissue, or PBMCs (not recorded which). V is TRBV10-3 and J is TRBJ1-2; 8 nucleotides match TRBD1. Written as DNA, the CDR3 is TGTGCCATCAGACCAGACGACAGGGGTTATGGCTACACCTTC. The encoded protein is CAIRPDDRGYGYTF.